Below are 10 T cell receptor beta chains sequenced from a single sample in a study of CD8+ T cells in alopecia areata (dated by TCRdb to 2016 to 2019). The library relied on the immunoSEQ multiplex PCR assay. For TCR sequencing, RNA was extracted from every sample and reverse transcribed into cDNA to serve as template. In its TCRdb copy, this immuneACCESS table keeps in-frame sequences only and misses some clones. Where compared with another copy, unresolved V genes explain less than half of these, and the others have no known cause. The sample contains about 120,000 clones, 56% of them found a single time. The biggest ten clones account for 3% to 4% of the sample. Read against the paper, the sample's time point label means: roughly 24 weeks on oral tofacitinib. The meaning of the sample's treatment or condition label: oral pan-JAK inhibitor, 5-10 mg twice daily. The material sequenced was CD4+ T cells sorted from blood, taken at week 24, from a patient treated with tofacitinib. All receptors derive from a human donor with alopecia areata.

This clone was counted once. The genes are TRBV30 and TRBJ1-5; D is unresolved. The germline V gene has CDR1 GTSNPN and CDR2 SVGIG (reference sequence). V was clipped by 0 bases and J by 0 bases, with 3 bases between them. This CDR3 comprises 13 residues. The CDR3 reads CAWSVASNQPQHF. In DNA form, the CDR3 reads TGTGCCTGGAGTGTAGCTAGCAATCAGCCCCAGCATTTT.

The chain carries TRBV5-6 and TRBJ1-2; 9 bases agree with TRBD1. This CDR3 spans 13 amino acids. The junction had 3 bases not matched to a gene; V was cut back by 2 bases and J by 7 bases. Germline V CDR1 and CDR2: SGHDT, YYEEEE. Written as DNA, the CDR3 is TGTGCCAGCAGCTTACAGGGGGCGTTTGGCTACACCTTC. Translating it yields CASSLQGAFGYTF.

The CDR3 reads CASSQGQGPYGYTF. The CDR3 DNA reads TGTGCCAGCAGCCAGGGACAGGGACCCTATGGCTACACCTTC. The chain uses TRBV14 and TRBJ1-2; 9 nucleotides agree with TRBD1. There are 14 residues in the CDR3. In germline, CDR1 is SGHDN, CDR2 FVKESK. V trimming: 3 bases; J trimming: 4 bases; junction bases outside the gene matches: 3. The whole variable domain, remainder taken from reference TRBV14 and TRBJ1-2, is EAGVTQFPSHSVIEKGQTVTLRCDPISGHDNLYWYRRVMGKEIKFLLHFVKESKQDESGMPNNRFLAERTGGTYSTLKVQPAELEDSGVYFCASSQGQGPYGYTFGSGTRLTVV.

CDR3 sequence: CSVVPSLTASYEQYF. DNA of the CDR3: TGCAGCGTGGTGCCATCACTGACCGCGTCCTACGAGCAGTACTTC. J is TRBJ2-7 and V is TRBV29-1; D is unresolved. V lost 6 bases to trimming and J lost 1 base, with 19 bases between them. The CDR3 covers 15 residues. Germline V gene sequence: CDR1 SQVTM, CDR2 ANQGSEA.

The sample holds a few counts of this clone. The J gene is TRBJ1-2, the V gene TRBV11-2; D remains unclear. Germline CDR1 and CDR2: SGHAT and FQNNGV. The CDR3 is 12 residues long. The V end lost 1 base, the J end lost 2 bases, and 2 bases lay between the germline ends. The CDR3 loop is CASSLGNYGYTF. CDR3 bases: TGTGCCAGCAGCTTAGGGAACTATGGCTACACCTTC.

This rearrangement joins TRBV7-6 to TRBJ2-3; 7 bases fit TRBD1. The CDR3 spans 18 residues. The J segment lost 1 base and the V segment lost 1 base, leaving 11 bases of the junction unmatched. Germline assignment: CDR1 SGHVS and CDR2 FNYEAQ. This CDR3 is CASSLVGDRVGGTDTQYF. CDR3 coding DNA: TGTGCCAGCAGCTTAGTGGGCGACAGGGTAGGCGGCACAGATACGCAGTATTTT.

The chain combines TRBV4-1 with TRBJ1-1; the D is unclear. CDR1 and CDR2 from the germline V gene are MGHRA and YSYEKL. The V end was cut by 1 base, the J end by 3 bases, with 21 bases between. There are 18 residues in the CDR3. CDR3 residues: CASSQGLLSRTLDTEAFF. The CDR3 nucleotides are TGCGCCAGCAGCCAAGGCCTATTATCCAGGACTCTGGACACTGAAGCTTTCTTT.

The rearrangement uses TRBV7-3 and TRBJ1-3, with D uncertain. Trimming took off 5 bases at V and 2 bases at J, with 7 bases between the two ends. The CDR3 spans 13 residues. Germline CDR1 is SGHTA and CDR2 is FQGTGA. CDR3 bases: TGTGCCAGCAGCCTCGAACCTGGAAACACCATATATTTT. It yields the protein CASSLEPGNTIYF. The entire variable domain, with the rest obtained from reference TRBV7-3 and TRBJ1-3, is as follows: GAGVSQTPSNKVTEKGKYVELRCDPISGHTALYWYRQSLGQGPEFLIYFQGTGAADDSGLPNDRFFAVRPEGSVSTLKIQRTERGDSAVYLCASSLEPGNTIYFGEGSWLTVV.

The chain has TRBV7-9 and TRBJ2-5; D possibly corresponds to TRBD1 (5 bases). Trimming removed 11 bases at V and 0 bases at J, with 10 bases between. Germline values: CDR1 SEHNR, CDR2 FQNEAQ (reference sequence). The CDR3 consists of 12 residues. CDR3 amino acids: CAVDKYQETQYF. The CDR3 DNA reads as TGTGCCGTGGACAAGTACCAAGAGACCCAGTACTTC.

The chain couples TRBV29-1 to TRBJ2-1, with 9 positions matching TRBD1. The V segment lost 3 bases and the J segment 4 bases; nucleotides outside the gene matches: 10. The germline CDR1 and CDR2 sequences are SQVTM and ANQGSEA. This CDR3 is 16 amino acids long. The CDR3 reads CSVDKPGTGNYNEQFF. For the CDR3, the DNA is TGCAGCGTTGATAAACCCGGGACAGGGAATTACAATGAGCAGTTCTTC.